Presented here are 12 T cell receptor beta chains from one specimen sequenced in a study of T cell responses to AZD1222 COVID-19 vaccine. Here immunoSEQ multiplex PCR was the method, and the copy in TCRdb shows in-frame clones only, minus some. Of about 120,000 clones listed, around nine tenths were seen once; the top ten hold roughly 1.2%. The sequencing here drew on peripheral blood, taken on day 0 of AZD1222 vaccination. These TCRs come from an adult in good health.

The gene calls are TRBV10-3 and TRBJ1-1, with no clear D. From germline, CDR1 is ENHRY and CDR2 SYGVKD. V lost 0 bases, J lost 6 bases, and 5 bases lay in between. This CDR3 spans 12 amino acids. CDR3 sequence reads: CAISESASEAFF. As DNA, the CDR3 is TGTGCCATCAGTGAGTCGGCGTCTGAAGCTTTCTTT.

The chain recombines TRBV7-2 with TRBJ2-1; perhaps TRBD2 as D (6 bases). The V end was cut by 2 bases, the J end by 8 bases, with 10 bases between. Germline assignment: CDR1 SGHTA and CDR2 FQGNSA. The CDR3 loop spans 13 amino acids. For the CDR3, the DNA is TGTGCCAGCAGCTTATGGGGGGACCATGAGCAGTTCTTC. The encoded protein is CASSLWGDHEQFF. Using reference TRBV7-2 and TRBJ2-1 for the parts outside the CDR3, the full variable domain is GAGVSQSPSNKVTEKGKDVELRCDPISGHTALYWYRQSLGQGLEFLIYFQGNSAPDKSGLPSDRFSAERTGGSVSTLTIQRTQQEDSAVYLCASSLWGDHEQFFGPGTRLTVL.

J is TRBJ1-2 and V is TRBV29-1; D is undetermined. Germline V gene sequence: CDR1 SQVTM, CDR2 ANQGSEA. There are 15 residues in the CDR3. V lost 2 bases to trimming and J lost 4 bases, with 17 bases between them. The CDR3, as DNA: TGCAGCGTTGAAAGCGGGGTTCGTCGACGCTATGGCTACACCTTC. Its translation is CSVESGVRRRYGYTF.

The chain has TRBV12-5 and TRBJ2-5; 11 bases are a match to TRBD1. The J segment lost 5 bases and the V segment lost 1 base, leaving 6 bases of the junction unmatched. Germline CDR1 is LGHNT and CDR2 is FRNRAP. This CDR3 contains 16 residues. The CDR3 sequence is CASGLAGTGGLETQYF. The CDR3 DNA reads TGTGCTAGTGGTTTGGCAGGGACAGGGGGTTTGGAGACCCAGTACTTC.

The chain uses TRBV6-5 and TRBJ2-5, with 7 bases that match TRBD1. The CDR3 has 14 residues. The V gene end was trimmed by 7 bases and the J gene end by 7 bases; junction bases not matched to a gene: 12. CDR1 MNHEY and CDR2 SVGAGI come from the germline V gene. The CDR3 DNA reads as TGTGCCAGCACCCCGACAGGGCTCCCGGGGACCCAGTACTTC. It is translated as CASTPTGLPGTQYF.

DNA of the CDR3: TGCGCCAGCAGCCAAGACGGCAGGGAGAGGGGCTACGAGCAGTACTTC. Residues: CASSQDGRERGYEQYF. V gene TRBV4-1 combines with J gene TRBJ2-7, with D perhaps being TRBD1 or TRBD2 (5 bases each). V gave up 0 bases and J gave up 3 bases, with 15 bases separating them. From germline, CDR1 is MGHRA and CDR2 YSYEKL. CDR3 length: 16 amino acids.

The genes are TRBV19 and TRBJ1-1; 7 bases match TRBD1. V dropped 1 base and J dropped 4; count of bases not matched to a gene: 3. The CDR3 has 14 amino acids. Looked up from germline, CDR1 is LNHDA and CDR2 is SQIVND (reference sequence). The CDR3 sequence is CASSIAAGGTEAFF. CDR3 nucleotides: TGTGCCAGTAGTATAGCGGCAGGGGGCACTGAAGCTTTCTTT.

The chain employs TRBV4-1 and TRBJ1-5; 9 bases are shared with TRBD1. Unmatched junction bases numbered 10, after V lost 4 bases and J lost 6 bases. The CDR3 length is 16 residues. Germline-derived CDR1 and CDR2 are MGHRA and YSYEKL. The CDR3 DNA reads TGCGCCAGCAGCCGGACACAGGGGGCGTCAGGTCAGCCCCAGCATTTT. It encodes CASSRTQGASGQPQHF.

The genes are TRBV3-1 (or the pseudogene TRBV3-2) and TRBJ2-7, with 10 bases aligning to TRBD1. The CDR3 loop spans 18 amino acids. Germline lookup yields CDR1 LGHDT and CDR2 YNNKEL (reference sequence). Trimming at V came to 4 bases and at J to 3 bases, leaving 15 bases not matched to a gene. The CDR3 DNA reads as TGTGCCAGCAGCCCCTCGACAGGGGGCACCCAAATAGGCTACGAGCAGTACTTC. Its protein is CASSPSTGGTQIGYEQYF.

The gene calls are TRBV3-1 (or the pseudogene TRBV3-2) and TRBJ2-7; TRBD2 agrees at 7 bases. This CDR3 has 14 residues. From germline, CDR1 is LGHDT and CDR2 YNNKEL (reference sequence). With 1 base clipped from V and 10 bases from J, the junction kept 10 bases outside the gene matches. The CDR3 spells CASSQGWSAGVQYF. The CDR3 DNA is TGTGCCAGCAGCCAAGGCTGGTCGGCGGGGGTACAGTACTTC.

The chain joins TRBV12-3 or TRBV12-4 to TRBJ2-7; maybe TRBD2 (7 bases). The V end was cut by 6 bases, the J end by 5 bases, with 14 bases between. This CDR3 spans 13 amino acids. The CDR3 bases are TGTGCCAGCAGCAAGGGGGGGCTCGACGAGCAGTACTTC. This encodes CASSKGGLDEQYF.

The chain is built from TRBV10-2 and TRBJ1-1; D might be TRBD1 (6 bases). The CDR3 spans 13 residues. Germline loops: CDR1 WSHSY, CDR2 SAAADI. V gave up 6 bases and J gave up 5 bases, with 13 bases separating them. CDR3 in amino acids: CASRETTGTEAFF. For the CDR3, the DNA is TGCGCCAGCAGGGAAACTACAGGGACTGAAGCTTTCTTT.